The TCR beta chain described here comes from a study of cytomegalovirus exposure and HLA in healthy donors. Primers: 60 Vbeta forward and 13 Jbeta reverse. The repertoire was sequenced with immunoSEQ multiplex PCR; TCRdb's copy has only in-frame clones and lacks some. The sample lists about 94,000 clones; approximately 7.6% were seen once. There are a few counts of this clone. Its antigen remains unidentified. Overall study findings and caveats: Listed as cytomegalovirus-associated were about 160 TCR beta chains. Earlier analysis found most TCR beta V segments productive about 87% or about 30% of the time.

The CDR3 runs 15 residues. V was cut by 7 bases and J by 3 bases, with 19 bases left in between. Per the germline V gene, CDR1 is SGHRS and CDR2 is YFSETQ. The rearrangement joins TRBV5-1 to TRBJ1-1, with D uncertain. This TCR was recovered from a man aged 50-60 years in good health and CMV-seronegative. The sample consisted of PBMCs. The CDR3 loop is CASGGTDFRDTEAFF. In DNA, the CDR3 is TGCGCCAGCGGTGGAACGGATTTTCGGGACACTGAAGCTTTCTTT.